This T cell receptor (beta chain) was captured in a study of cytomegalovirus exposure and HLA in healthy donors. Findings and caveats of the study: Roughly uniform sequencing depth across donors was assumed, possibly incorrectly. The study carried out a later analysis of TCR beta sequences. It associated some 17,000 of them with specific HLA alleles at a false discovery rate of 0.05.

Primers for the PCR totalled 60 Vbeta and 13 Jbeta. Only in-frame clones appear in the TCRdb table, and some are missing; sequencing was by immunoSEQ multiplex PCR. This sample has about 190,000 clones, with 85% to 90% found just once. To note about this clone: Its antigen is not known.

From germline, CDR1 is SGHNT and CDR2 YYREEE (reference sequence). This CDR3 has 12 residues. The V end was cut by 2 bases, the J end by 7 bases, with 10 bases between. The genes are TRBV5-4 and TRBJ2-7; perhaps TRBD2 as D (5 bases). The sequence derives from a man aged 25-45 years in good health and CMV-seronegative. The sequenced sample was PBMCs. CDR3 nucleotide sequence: TGTGCCAGCAGCTTCGGAGGAATAGAGCAGTACTTC. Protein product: CASSFGGIEQYF.